This TCR beta chain was retrieved from a study of shared clonotypes between healthy human individuals. V dropped 3 bases and J dropped 4 bases, with 7 bases sitting between them. The length of the CDR3 is 13 residues. CDR1 and CDR2 (germline): LNHDA, SQIVND (reference sequence). Sequenced by immunoSEQ multiplex PCR; TCRdb stores in-frame clones only, minus some. The table shows 400,000 to 600,000 clones, with around 79% occurring only once. The receptor's source is a woman in her 40s in good health. Some clones in this sample may be carry-over from other donors' samples. Sequencing was carried out using PBMCs. This chain uses TRBV19 with TRBJ2-1; no definite D call. As DNA, the CDR3 is TGTGCCAGTAGTATCTTCCCGTACAATGAGCAGTTCTTC. Encoded protein: CASSIFPYNEQFF.